What follows describes a single T cell receptor (beta chain). Its target is not known. A read error may account for a junction end that differs from germline. This CDR3 is 16 amino acids long. Germline V gives CDR1 SEHNR, CDR2 FQNEAQ (reference sequence). Both 60 Vbeta primers and 13 Jbeta primers went into the PCR. Libraries were prepared by immunoSEQ multiplex PCR; TCRdb keeps only in-frame clonotypes and omits some of them. The sample yields about 80,000 clones, under 80% seen once. This entry comes from a study of cytomegalovirus exposure and HLA in healthy donors. General study points: In an earlier analysis, in 620 or so donors, most V segments appeared productive either ~90% or ~30% of the time. The study flagged around 160 TCR beta chains as cytomegalovirus-associated. The authors later linked a missense DCLRE1C variant to TCR beta V- and J-gene trimming.

The chain has TRBV7-9 and TRBJ1-2; 8 bases agree with TRBD1. The sample consisted of PBMCs. This receptor was obtained from a woman between 50 and 59 years old in good health and CMV-seropositive. This chain's CDR3 is CSSSFPKTGVNYGYTF. The CDR3 DNA is TGTTCCAGCAGCTTCCCAAAGACAGGGGTTAACTATGGCTACACCTTC.